The rows below give T cell receptor beta chains drawn from one sample of a study of blood T cell repertoires in COVID-19. TCRdb's table, derived via immunoSEQ multiplex PCR, lists solely in-frame clones and lacks some. Among about 91,000 clones listed, about 90% were seen once. Input material: peripheral blood. The receptors originated from a man between 65 and 85 years old with acute or convalescent COVID-19. Each CDR3 is given with its conserved first and last residue. The order of the fields is CDR3 length, D gene, clone size, J gene, V gene, CDR3 DNA, CDR3 protein. The D gene is left open where the match is weak. Clone size is stated in some rows and not others, as once, few, many or a class when expanded.

length: 13; D: .; size: .; J: TRBJ1-1; V: TRBV29-1; DNA: TGCAGCGCGATTCAGGGGAGGAACACTGAAGCTTTCTTT; CDR3: CSAIQGRNTEAFF
length: 15; D: TRBD1; size: .; J: TRBJ1-4; V: TRBV5-8; DNA: TGTGCCAGCAGCTTGGCTACAGGGGATGGCGAAAAACTGTTTTTT; CDR3: CASSLATGDGEKLFF
length: 16; D: .; size: .; J: TRBJ1-4; V: TRBV28; DNA: TGTGCCAGCACGGAGAGGAGGGGCGGAGTCGCGGTCAAACTGTTTTTT; CDR3: CASTERRGGVAVKLFF
length: 14; D: .; size: .; J: TRBJ1-1; V: TRBV27; DNA: TGTGCCAGCAGTTTAGACAGCTTGAACACTGAAGCTTTCTTT; CDR3: CASSLDSLNTEAFF
length: 15; D: TRBD1; size: .; J: TRBJ2-5; V: TRBV5-5; DNA: TGTGCCAGCAGCCCGAGAAGGGACAGGGACAAGACCCAGTACTTC; CDR3: CASSPRRDRDKTQYF
length: 13; D: .; size: once; J: TRBJ1-2; V: TRBV21-1; DNA: TGTGCCAGCAGCAAACTAGAGCATCGTGACTACACCTTC; CDR3: CASSKLEHRDYTF
length: 16; D: .; size: once; J: TRBJ1-5; V: TRBV28; DNA: TGTGCCAGCAGTACCACGACCGTAGGGGGCAATCAGCCCCAGCATTTT; CDR3: CASSTTTVGGNQPQHF
length: 13; D: .; size: .; J: TRBJ1-1; V: TRBV3-1/TRBV3-2; DNA: TGTGCCAGCAGCCCAACGGTGTACACTGAAGCTTTCTTT; CDR3: CASSPTVYTEAFF
length: 15; D: TRBD2; size: .; J: TRBJ2-5; V: TRBV19; DNA: TGTGCCAGTAGTATAGGGGGGGGGAGGCAAGAGACCCAGTACTTC; CDR3: CASSIGGGRQETQYF
length: 15; D: .; size: .; J: TRBJ1-6; V: TRBV7-8; DNA: TGTGCCAGCAGCTTAGATGCCTGGGGAGATTCACCCCTCCACTTT; CDR3: CASSLDAWGDSPLHF
length: 15; D: .; size: .; J: TRBJ2-3; V: TRBV5-1; DNA: TGCGCCAGCAGCTTGAATACTGGTCGCACAGATACGCAGTATTTT; CDR3: CASSLNTGRTDTQYF
length: 14; D: .; size: .; J: TRBJ1-4; V: TRBV4-1; DNA: TGCGCCAGCAGCCTGGTTGCCCAGGGTGAAAAACTGTTTTTT; CDR3: CASSLVAQGEKLFF
length: 15; D: .; size: .; J: TRBJ1-6; V: TRBV18; DNA: TGTGCCAGCTCACCACAGGATAGCTCGGGGTCACCCCTCCACTTT; CDR3: CASSPQDSSGSPLHF
length: 14; D: .; size: .; J: TRBJ1-4; V: TRBV28; DNA: TGTGCCAGCAGTTCGAAGACAGGACCTGAAAAACTGTTTTTT; CDR3: CASSSKTGPEKLFF
length: 13; D: .; size: .; J: TRBJ2-7; V: TRBV9; DNA: TGTGCCAGCGAGTCGGGGTGGAGGGACGAGCAGTACTTC; CDR3: CASESGWRDEQYF
length: 15; D: .; size: .; J: TRBJ2-7; V: TRBV18; DNA: TGTGCCAGCTCTCGGGACTCCCAACTCTTAGGGGAGCAGTACTTC; CDR3: CASSRDSQLLGEQYF
length: 14; D: TRBD2; size: .; J: TRBJ2-3; V: TRBV5-1; DNA: TGCGCCAGCAGCCTTAGCGGGGGGGAAGATACGCAGTATTTT; CDR3: CASSLSGGEDTQYF
length: 14; D: .; size: once; J: TRBJ1-4; V: TRBV6-5; DNA: TGTGCCAGCACCAAAAGGGGTTTCGGTGAAAAACTGTTTTTT; CDR3: CASTKRGFGEKLFF
length: 15; D: TRBD1; size: .; J: TRBJ1-5; V: TRBV5-1; DNA: TGCGCCAGCAGCATCACGGGACAGAGAAATCAGCCCCAGCATTTT; CDR3: CASSITGQRNQPQHF
length: 14; D: TRBD1; size: .; J: TRBJ1-1; V: TRBV5-1; DNA: TGCGCCAGCAGCTACGACAGGGCGAACACTGAAGCTTTCTTT; CDR3: CASSYDRANTEAFF
length: 15; D: TRBD1; size: .; J: TRBJ1-4; V: TRBV15; DNA: TGTGCCACCAGCCCGCGCAGGACAGGGGGCGAAAAACTGTTTTTT; CDR3: CATSPRRTGGEKLFF
length: 15; D: .; size: .; J: TRBJ1-6; V: TRBV6-5; DNA: TGTGCCAGCAGCTCACTCGGGCCGAGGGATTCACCCCTCCACTTT; CDR3: CASSSLGPRDSPLHF
length: 14; D: TRBD1; size: .; J: TRBJ1-2; V: TRBV5-1; DNA: TGCGCCAGCAGCATTCTAGGACAGGGAGGTGGCTACACCTTC; CDR3: CASSILGQGGGYTF
length: 15; D: .; size: few; J: TRBJ2-1; V: TRBV5-6; DNA: TGTGCCAGCAGCACCCAACCAACAGGGTACAATGAGCAGTTCTTC; CDR3: CASSTQPTGYNEQFF
length: 14; D: .; size: .; J: TRBJ1-2; V: TRBV5-4; DNA: TGTGCCAGCAGCTCCTTGGGACAACTCTATGGCTACACCTTC; CDR3: CASSSLGQLYGYTF
length: 12; D: .; size: once; J: TRBJ2-1; V: TRBV6-1; DNA: TGTGCCAGCAGTGAACAGAGGAATGAGCAGTTCTTC; CDR3: CASSEQRNEQFF
length: 14; D: TRBD1; size: .; J: TRBJ1-6; V: TRBV5-4; DNA: TGTGCCAGCAGCCTCGACAGGGGGAATTCACCCCTCCACTTT; CDR3: CASSLDRGNSPLHF
length: 13; D: .; size: .; J: TRBJ1-1; V: TRBV2; DNA: TGTGCCAGTATGGATCAGGAAAACACTGAAGCTTTCTTT; CDR3: CASMDQENTEAFF
length: 15; D: TRBD1; size: .; J: TRBJ2-7; V: TRBV5-1; DNA: TGCGCCAGCAGCTCTGGCGACAGGGCCCCATCCGAGCAGTACTTC; CDR3: CASSSGDRAPSEQYF
length: 13; D: .; size: .; J: TRBJ1-2; V: TRBV19; DNA: TGTGCCAGTAGCCCGGCCAGGGTGGGAGGCTACACCTTC; CDR3: CASSPARVGGYTF
length: 15; D: .; size: .; J: TRBJ1-2; V: TRBV28; DNA: TGTGCCAGCAGTTTACTGGCCACAGCCGGCGATGGCTACACCTTC; CDR3: CASSLLATAGDGYTF
length: 14; D: TRBD1; size: .; J: TRBJ2-7; V: TRBV29-1; DNA: TGCAGCGTCGCCCCAGGGACAGGGAGAGGCGAGCAGTACTTC; CDR3: CSVAPGTGRGEQYF
length: 14; D: TRBD1; size: once; J: TRBJ1-4; V: TRBV12-5; DNA: TGTGCTAGTGCCCCCAGGGGGGTAAGAGAAAAACTGTTTTTT; CDR3: CASAPRGVREKLFF
length: 14; D: TRBD1; size: .; J: TRBJ1-5; V: TRBV5-6; DNA: TGTGCCAGCAGCCACAGGGGTCAATATCAGCCCCAGCATTTT; CDR3: CASSHRGQYQPQHF